One T cell receptor (beta chain) is described in this entry. One end of the junction is discordant with germline, which a read error may explain. The CDR3 is 15 residues long. CDR1 is SGHTA, CDR2 FQGTGA, per germline. This sample is part of a study of glioma-infiltrating T cells. The iRepertoire nested amplicon-rescue multiplex PCR amplified TCR alpha and beta CDR3s from RNA. A single record per CDR3 protein comes from TCRdb applying MiXCR to the multiplex PCR reads. Among fewer than 500,000 distinct CDR3 sequences listed, roughly two fifths were seen once. The J gene is TRBJ2-7, the V gene TRBV7-3, with a tentative D call TRBD2 (6 bases). The clonotype originates from a human donor with low-grade glioma or glioblastoma, undergoing nonglioma brain surgery, or in good health (not recorded which). The sequenced sample was glioma tissue, nonneoplastic brain tissue, or PBMCs (not recorded which). CDR3 sequence reads: CASSLTSGASYERYF. DNA for the CDR3: TGTGCCAGCAGCTTAACTAGCGGAGCAAGCTACGAGCGGTACTTC. Full variable domain (rest looked up from reference TRBV7-3 and TRBJ2-7): GAGVSQTPSNKVTEKGKYVELRCDPISGHTALYWYRQSLGQGPEFLIYFQGTGAADDSGLPNDRFFAVRPEGSVSTLKIQRTERGDSAVYLCASSLTSGASYERYFGPGTRLTVT.